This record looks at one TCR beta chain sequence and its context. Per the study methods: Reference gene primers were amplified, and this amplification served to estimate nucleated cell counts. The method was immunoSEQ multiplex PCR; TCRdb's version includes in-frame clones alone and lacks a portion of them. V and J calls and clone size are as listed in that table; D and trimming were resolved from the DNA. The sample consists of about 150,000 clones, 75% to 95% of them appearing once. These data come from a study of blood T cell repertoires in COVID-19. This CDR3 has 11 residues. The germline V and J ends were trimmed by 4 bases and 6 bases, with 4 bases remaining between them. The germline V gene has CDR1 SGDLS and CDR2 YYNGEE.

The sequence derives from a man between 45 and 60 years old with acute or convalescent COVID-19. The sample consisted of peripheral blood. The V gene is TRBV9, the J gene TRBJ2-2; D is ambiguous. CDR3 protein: CASSTPGELFF. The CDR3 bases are TGTGCCAGCAGCACACCCGGGGAGCTGTTTTTT.